This paragraph reports one T cell receptor beta chain. These gene names are mouse names. The read ends 1 residue before the CDR3 terminus; that terminus is restored from the germline J gene. Measured with immunoSEQ multiplex PCR; TCRdb has only the in-frame clones, and not every one. Among around 8,000 clones, about a third were seen once, and the ten largest hold around 3%. This entry comes from a study of tissue T cells after allogeneic stem cell transplantation. Time point specified: mouse harvest day 14 after allogeneic transplant. The graft held 10^6 splenic CD5+ T cells and 10^7 T-cell-depleted bone marrow cells. Trimming removed 6 bases from V and 0 bases from J; junction bases left unmatched: 6. The CDR3 extends over 15 amino acids. Germline loops: CDR1 SGHND, CDR2 FRSKSL.

V gene TRBV15 combines with J gene TRBJ2-4, with 7 nucleotides matching TRBD1. The source of this sequence is a female BALB/c mouse given C57BL/6 T cells with graft-versus-host disease after an allogeneic hematopoietic cell transplant. Sequencing used skin. Here the CDR3 reads CASRRGTDSQNTLYF. The part of the CDR3 DNA that was read is TGTGCCAGCAGACGAGGGACAGATAGTCAAAACACCTTGTAC.